This TCR beta chain is from a study of blood T cell repertoires in COVID-19. On the study more broadly: Samples representing acute and convalescent COVID-19 were sourced from the United States, Italy and Spain.

CDR1 MGHDK and CDR2 SYGVNS come from the germline V gene. This CDR3 comprises 17 residues. Trimming shortened V by 2 bases and J by 2 bases, and 16 bases separated the two germline ends. Authors' processing steps: Researchers report that nucleated cell counts were estimated from reference gene primer amplification. Sequenced by immunoSEQ multiplex PCR; TCRdb stores in-frame clones only, minus some. V, J and clone size are taken as reported in that table, and D and trimming were inferred from the DNA itself. The sample lists some 150,000 clones, around 81% occurring once. Sequenced: peripheral blood. This chain connects TRBV25-1 to TRBJ1-3; D is possibly TRBD1 (5 bases). The TCR was taken from a man between 60 and 70 years old with active or convalescent COVID-19. The DNA of the CDR3 is TGTGCCAGCAGTGAAGGGGCCAACAGACCGACTGGAAACACCATATATTTT. Residues: CASSEGANRPTGNTIYF.